The 23 T cell receptor beta chains listed next were all sequenced from one sample in a study of blood T cell repertoires in COVID-19. The assay was immunoSEQ multiplex PCR, and TCRdb's table has in-frame clones only and misses some. Counted here are 300,000 to 400,000 clones, roughly nine tenths occurring once; the ten biggest clones make up around 3%. The sequenced sample was peripheral blood. The receptors stem from a woman in her thirties with COVID-19, enrolled during active disease.

The chain combines TRBV4-3 with TRBJ1-6; unclear D gene. CDR3 length equals 16 residues. V was trimmed by 0 bases and J by 2 bases, leaving 8 bases between them. In germline, CDR1 is LGHNA, CDR2 YSLEER. This CDR3 is CASSQDGSAYNSPLHF. CDR3 coding DNA: TGCGCCAGCAGCCAAGACGGGAGCGCCTATAATTCACCCCTCCACTTT.

The chain is built from TRBV2 and TRBJ2-1; 11 bases line up with TRBD2. V dropped 6 bases and J dropped 8; count of bases not matched to a gene: 9. Germline V gene lookup returns CDR1 SNHLY and CDR2 FYNNEI. The CDR3 contains 15 residues. CDR3 sequence reads: CASSTDASGGYEQFF. The CDR3 DNA sequence: TGTGCCAGCAGCACGGATGCTAGCGGGGGGTATGAGCAGTTCTTC.

The genes are TRBV6-5 and TRBJ1-2; 7 bases map to TRBD1. Germline CDR1 is MNHEY and CDR2 is SVGAGI. The CDR3 runs to 13 residues. Losses at the gene ends were 6 bases for V and 7 bases for J; bases not matched to a gene: 8. CDR3 sequence: CASRRQGISGYTF. CDR3 sequence (DNA): TGTGCCAGCAGGAGACAGGGCATTAGTGGCTACACCTTC.

CDR3 sequence: CASSIVPGVSGNTIYF. The DNA for the CDR3 is TGTGCCAGTAGTATAGTCCCCGGGGTCTCTGGAAACACCATATATTTT. The gene calls are TRBV19 and TRBJ1-3, with D uncertain. The germline V and J ends were trimmed by 1 base and 0 bases, with 10 bases remaining between them. Germline loops: CDR1 LNHDA, CDR2 SQIVND (reference sequence). The CDR3 consists of 16 residues.

This chain joins TRBV6-6 and TRBJ1-1; D gene uncertain. Deletions cut 1 base from V and 8 bases from J, with 8 bases between. The CDR3 length is 12 residues. CDR1 is MNHNY, CDR2 SVGAGI, per germline (reference sequence). CDR3 sequence: CASSYFVEEAFF. The CDR3 nucleotides are TGTGCCAGCAGTTACTTTGTAGAGGAAGCTTTCTTT.

The table lists this clone with a count of one. The chain carries TRBV4-3 and TRBJ2-3; D remains ambiguous. There are 13 residues in the CDR3. The V end was cut by 2 bases, the J end by 7 bases, with 10 bases between. CDR1 and CDR2 from the germline V gene are LGHNA and YSLEER. The CDR3 spells CASSQSRLNTQYF. The CDR3, as DNA: TGCGCCAGCAGCCAAAGCCGCCTGAATACGCAGTATTTT.

This clone has just one count. This chain joins TRBV5-4 and TRBJ2-2, with a possible D match to TRBD2 (6 bases). Looked up from germline, CDR1 is SGHNT and CDR2 is YYREEE (reference sequence). The length of the CDR3 is 15 residues. V shed 2 bases and J shed 4 bases, with 12 bases lying between them. As DNA, the CDR3 is TGTGCCAGCAGCTTCGTGGGAGGAGGCACCGGGGAGCTGTTTTTT. Amino acid sequence: CASSFVGGGTGELFF.

Concerning this clone: In the same sample, other DNA sequences code for this CDR3. This rearrangement joins TRBV7-2 to TRBJ1-1, with D perhaps matching TRBD1 (6 bases). V shed 5 bases and J shed 1 base, with 8 bases lying between them. Germline-derived CDR1 and CDR2 are SGHTA and FQGNSA. CDR3 size: 13 residues. The CDR3 here is CASSPGQNTEAFF. The CDR3 DNA sequence: TGTGCCAGCAGCCCGGGACAGAACACTGAAGCTTTCTTT.

The chain recombines TRBV23-1 with TRBJ1-1, with D hard to call. TRBV23-1 is noted as an ORF with a role that remains uncertain. The CDR3 runs to 17 residues. Trimming took 1 base from V and 2 from J, leaving 17 bases between them. The CDR3 protein is CASSQFTRLQLNTEAFF. CDR3 bases: TGCGCCAGCAGTCAATTTACCCGGTTACAGCTAAACACTGAAGCTTTCTTT.

The chain uses TRBV7-8 and TRBJ2-5; the D gene is possibly TRBD1 (5 bases). The germline V gene has CDR1 SGHVS and CDR2 FQNEAQ. V gave up 5 bases and J gave up 1 base, with 14 bases separating them. This CDR3 comprises 15 residues. This CDR3 is CASSQLGHLQETQYF. The DNA of the CDR3 is TGTGCCAGCAGCCAGCTGGGGCACCTCCAAGAGACCCAGTACTTC.

This clone has just a few counts. The same CDR3 arises from other DNA sequences in this sample as well. The genes are TRBV28 and TRBJ1-3; 8 bases map to TRBD1. The CDR3 consists of 13 residues. V shed 11 bases and J 2 bases; nucleotides not matched to a gene: 5. In germline, CDR1 is MDHEN, CDR2 SYDVKM. For the CDR3, the DNA is TGTGCCGGACAACAGGGGGCTGGAAACACCATATATTTT. It yields the protein CAGQQGAGNTIYF.

The V call is TRBV7-2, the J call TRBJ2-7; D might be TRBD2 (7 bases). Germline CDR1 reads SGHTA; CDR2 reads FQGNSA. The CDR3 is 14 residues long. Trimming pared 4 bases from V and 4 bases from J, leaving 14 bases between. The CDR3 protein is CASSSVAGAYEQYF. CDR3 nucleotides: TGTGCCAGCAGCTCGGTTGCGGGGGCATACGAGCAGTACTTC. Full variable domain (missing parts from reference TRBV7-2 and TRBJ2-7): GAGVSQSPSNKVTEKGKDVELRCDPISGHTALYWYRQSLGQGLEFLIYFQGNSAPDKSGLPSDRFSAERTGGSVSTLTIQRTQQEDSAVYLCASSSVAGAYEQYFGPGTRLTVT.

The J gene is TRBJ1-1, the V gene TRBV28; 12 bases agree with TRBD1. The CDR3 totals 16 residues. The V gene's germline CDR1 is MDHEN and CDR2 SYDVKM. J was trimmed by 0 bases and V by 4 bases; bases with no gene match: 3. CDR3 nucleotide sequence: TGTGCCAGCAGTTCGGGACAGGGGGCGATGAACACTGAAGCTTTCTTT. It encodes CASSSGQGAMNTEAFF.

The chain uses TRBV29-1 and TRBJ2-4; maybe TRBD1 (6 bases). CDR1 and CDR2 (germline): SQVTM, ANQGSEA. Trimming removed 6 bases at V and 8 bases at J, with 17 bases between. This CDR3 has 13 amino acids. This CDR3 reads CSVGGQTRDIQYF. The CDR3 DNA sequence: TGCAGCGTCGGCGGACAGACCAGGGACATTCAGTACTTC.

The chain carries TRBV10-3 and TRBJ1-2; the D gene is possibly TRBD1 (6 bases). This CDR3 has 15 amino acids. The V end lost 2 bases, the J end lost 2 bases, and 12 bases lay between the germline ends. Germline loops: CDR1 ENHRY, CDR2 SYGVKD. Here the CDR3 reads CAISEDAGQNYGYTF. The CDR3 DNA reads as TGTGCCATCAGTGAGGACGCAGGACAGAACTATGGCTACACCTTC.

The rearrangement joins TRBV4-2 to TRBJ1-6; TRBD1 matches at 7 bases. Germline trimming cut 1 base from V and 7 bases from J; bases unmatched to any gene: 10. Germline loops: CDR1 LGHNA, CDR2 YNFKEQ. The CDR3 covers 17 residues. DNA for the CDR3: TGTGCCAGCAGCCAAGCCTGGTCTGGACAGGTCAATTCACCCCTCCACTTT. The encoded protein is CASSQAWSGQVNSPLHF.

V usage is TRBV19 and J usage is TRBJ2-2; no clear D. The CDR3 runs to 16 residues. V dropped 2 bases and J dropped 1 base, with 11 bases sitting between them. CDR1 LNHDA and CDR2 SQIVND come from the germline V gene (reference sequence). Here the CDR3 DNA reads TGTGCCAGTAGTATACCCTCCCTCGGGAACACCGGGGAGCTGTTTTTT. Residues: CASSIPSLGNTGELFF.

The chain has TRBV19 and TRBJ1-2, with a tentative D call TRBD1 (5 bases). The germline V and J ends were trimmed by 4 bases and 4 bases, with 16 bases remaining between them. This CDR3 comprises 15 residues. The germline V gene encodes CDR1 LNHDA and CDR2 SQIVND (reference sequence). DNA of the CDR3: TGTGCCAGTAGTAAGGCGCAGGGAAGGGGCTATGGCTACACCTTC. It encodes CASSKAQGRGYGYTF.

V gene TRBV6-5 combines with J gene TRBJ2-2; D uncertain. The CDR3 runs to 15 residues. Germline loops: CDR1 MNHEY, CDR2 SVGAGI. Trimming stripped 0 bases from V and 10 bases from J, with 15 bases between. In DNA form, the CDR3 reads TGTGCCAGCAGTTACTCGAATGTAGTGTTCTCGGAGCTGTTTTTT. The encoded protein is CASSYSNVVFSELFF.

This rearrangement joins TRBV4-1 to TRBJ2-3; 11 bases align to TRBD1. The germline V gene has CDR1 MGHRA and CDR2 YSYEKL. The V gene end was trimmed by 3 bases and the J gene end by 2 bases; junction bases not matched to a gene: 1. The CDR3 loop spans 15 amino acids. CDR3 coding DNA: TGCGCCAGCAGCCAGGGACAGGGGGTCACAGATACGCAGTATTTT. It codes for CASSQGQGVTDTQYF.

This rearrangement joins TRBV6-1 to TRBJ2-7; D is unresolved. Looked up from germline, CDR1 is MNHNS and CDR2 is SASEGT. This CDR3 region has 13 residues. The V end lost 2 bases, the J end lost 1 base, and 6 bases lay between the germline ends. The DNA of the CDR3 is TGTGCCAGCAGTGAAAGCCCGTCCTACGAGCAGTACGTC. The encoded protein is CASSESPSYEQYV.

J is TRBJ1-5 and V is TRBV6-2 or TRBV6-3, with D possibly being TRBD1 (6 bases). The CDR3 has 15 residues. CDR1 and CDR2 from the germline V gene are MNHEY and SVGEGT. Trimming cost V 4 bases and J 3 bases, with 13 bases left between them. The CDR3 DNA reads TGTGCCAGCAGTTCCGACAGGATCCCCAATCAGCCCCAGCATTTT. It translates to CASSSDRIPNQPQHF.

This sequence joins TRBV2 and TRBJ2-2; tentative D call: TRBD2 (5 bases). This CDR3 comprises 17 residues. V was shortened by 2 bases and J by 0 bases, with 13 bases between the two germline ends. Germline V gene data show CDR1 as SNHLY and CDR2 as FYNNEI. CDR3 amino acids: CASSERERTTNTGELFF. The CDR3 bases are TGTGCCAGCAGTGAACGGGAACGGACGACGAACACCGGGGAGCTGTTTTTT.